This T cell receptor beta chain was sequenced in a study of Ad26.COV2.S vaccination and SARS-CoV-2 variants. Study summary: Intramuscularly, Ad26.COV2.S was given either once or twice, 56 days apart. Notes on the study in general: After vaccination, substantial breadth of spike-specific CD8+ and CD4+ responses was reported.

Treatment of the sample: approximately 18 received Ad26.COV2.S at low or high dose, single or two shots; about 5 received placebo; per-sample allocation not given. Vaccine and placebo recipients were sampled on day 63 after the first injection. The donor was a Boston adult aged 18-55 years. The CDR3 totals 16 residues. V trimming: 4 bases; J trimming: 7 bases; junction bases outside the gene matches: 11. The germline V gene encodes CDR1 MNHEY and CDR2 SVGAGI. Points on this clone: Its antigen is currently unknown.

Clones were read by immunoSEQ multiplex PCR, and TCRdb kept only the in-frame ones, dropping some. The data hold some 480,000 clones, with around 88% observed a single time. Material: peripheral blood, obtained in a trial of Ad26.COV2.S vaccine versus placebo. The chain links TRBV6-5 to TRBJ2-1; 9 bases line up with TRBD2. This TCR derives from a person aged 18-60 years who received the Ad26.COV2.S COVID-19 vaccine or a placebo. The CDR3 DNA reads TGTGCCAGCAGTTCCCGCGGGGGGGTAGCGGGGAATGAGCAGTTCTTC. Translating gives CASSSRGGVAGNEQFF.